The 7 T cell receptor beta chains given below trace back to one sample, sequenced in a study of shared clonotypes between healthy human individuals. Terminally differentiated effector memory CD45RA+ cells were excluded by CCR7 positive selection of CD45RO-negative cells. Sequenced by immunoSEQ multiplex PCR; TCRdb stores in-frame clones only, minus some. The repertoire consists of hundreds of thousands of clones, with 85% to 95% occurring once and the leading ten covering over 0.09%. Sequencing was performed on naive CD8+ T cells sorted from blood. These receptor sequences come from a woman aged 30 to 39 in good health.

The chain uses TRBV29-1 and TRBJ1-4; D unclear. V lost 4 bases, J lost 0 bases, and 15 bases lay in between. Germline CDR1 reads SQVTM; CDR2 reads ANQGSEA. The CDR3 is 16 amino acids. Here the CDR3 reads CSVAPTLAATNEKLFF. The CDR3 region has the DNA TGCAGCGTTGCCCCTACGCTCGCGGCAACTAATGAAAAACTGTTTTTT.

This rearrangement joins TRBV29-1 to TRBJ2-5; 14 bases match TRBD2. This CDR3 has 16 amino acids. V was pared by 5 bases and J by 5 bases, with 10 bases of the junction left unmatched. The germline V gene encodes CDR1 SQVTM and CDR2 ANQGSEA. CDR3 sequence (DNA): TGCAGCGTTCCGACTAGCGGGAGGGCCCTCGCCGAGACCCAGTACTTC. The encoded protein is CSVPTSGRALAETQYF.

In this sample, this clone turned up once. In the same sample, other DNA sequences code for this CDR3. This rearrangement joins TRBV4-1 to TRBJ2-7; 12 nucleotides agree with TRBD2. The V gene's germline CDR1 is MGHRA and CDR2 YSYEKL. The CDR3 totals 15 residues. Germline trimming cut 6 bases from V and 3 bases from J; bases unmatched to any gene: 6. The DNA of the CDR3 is TGCGCCAGCAGTCGAGCGACTAGCGGGAGCTACGAGCAGTACTTC. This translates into CASSRATSGSYEQYF.

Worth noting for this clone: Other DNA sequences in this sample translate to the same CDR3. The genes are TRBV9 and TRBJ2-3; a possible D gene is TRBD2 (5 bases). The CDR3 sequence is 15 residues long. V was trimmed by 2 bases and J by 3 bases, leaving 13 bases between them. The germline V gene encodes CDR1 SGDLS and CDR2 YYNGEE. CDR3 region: CASSVGGLRTDTQYF. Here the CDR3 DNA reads TGTGCCAGCAGCGTTGGAGGTTTGAGGACAGATACGCAGTATTTT.

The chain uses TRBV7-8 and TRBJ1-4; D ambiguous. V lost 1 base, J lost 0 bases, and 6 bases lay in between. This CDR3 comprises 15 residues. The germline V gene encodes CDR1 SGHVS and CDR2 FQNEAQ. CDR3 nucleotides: TGTGCCAGCAGCTTAGACTCTACAACTAATGAAAAACTGTTTTTT. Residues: CASSLDSTTNEKLFF.

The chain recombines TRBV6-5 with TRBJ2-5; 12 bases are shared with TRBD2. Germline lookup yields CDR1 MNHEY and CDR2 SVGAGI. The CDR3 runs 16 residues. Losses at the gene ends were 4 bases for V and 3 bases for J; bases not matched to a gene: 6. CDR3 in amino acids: CASSSPSGRAEETQYF. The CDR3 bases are TGTGCCAGCAGTTCTCCTAGCGGGAGGGCCGAAGAGACCCAGTACTTC.

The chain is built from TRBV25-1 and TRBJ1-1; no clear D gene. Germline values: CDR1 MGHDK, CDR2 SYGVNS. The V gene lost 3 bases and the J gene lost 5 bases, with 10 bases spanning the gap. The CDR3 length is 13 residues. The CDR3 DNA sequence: TGTGCCAGCAGTGAGTTCGGGGTGACTGAAGCTTTCTTT. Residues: CASSEFGVTEAFF.